The T cell receptor beta chain described here comes from a study of blood T cell repertoires in COVID-19. Looking at the study overall: The samples span acute and convalescent COVID-19 from the United States, Italy and Spain.

TCRdb's copy holds only in-frame clones and misses some; the assay was immunoSEQ multiplex PCR. The table shows tens of thousands of clones, with more than 70% occurring only once. The CDR3 spans 15 residues. The germline V gene encodes CDR1 LNHDA and CDR2 SQIVND (reference sequence). Trimming at V came to 5 bases and at J to 5 bases, leaving 9 bases not matched to a gene. Sequencing was performed on peripheral blood. This TCR was sampled from a woman in her sixties with acute or convalescent COVID-19. The chain combines TRBV19 with TRBJ2-7; 10 positions agree with TRBD1. The CDR3 sequence is CASSPGTGDEDEQYF. CDR3 bases: TGTGCCAGTAGTCCAGGGACAGGGGATGAAGACGAGCAGTACTTC.